This TCR beta chain came from a study of OX40 agonist ivuxolimab in advanced cancers. As for the study in general: Participants could have had prior anti-PD-1, anti-PD-L1 or anti-CTLA-4 therapy, and around 43% had some. Study results and caveats: Among patients with partial responses at 0.1-3.0 mg/kg, clonal expansion was among the lowest. Clones of CD4+ and CD8+ blood T cells grew by week 6 at doses of 0.1 to 3.0 mg/kg. There were also nonresponders showing low normalized T-cell clonal expansion.

The table came from immunoSEQ multiplex PCR; TCRdb's copy has only in-frame clones and leaves some out. Of roughly 30,000 clones listed, 92% are singletons. Regarding this clone: Its target is not known.

Germline-derived CDR1 and CDR2 are SGHRS and YFSETQ. The CDR3 loop spans 15 amino acids. The V end lost 2 bases, the J end lost 7 bases, and 15 bases lay between the germline ends. The sequencing used CD4+ or CD8+ T cells sorted from blood, collected in a trial of the OX40 agonist ivuxolimab. The sequence came from an adult with an advanced solid tumor such as melanoma, head and neck, liver or kidney cancer. The V and J genes are TRBV5-1 and TRBJ2-2, with D perhaps TRBD1 (7 bases). CDR3 sequence (DNA): TGCGCCAGCAGCTTAGGGACAGCAGCGGGCGGGGAGCTGTTTTTT. This sequence encodes CASSLGTAAGGELFF.